This T cell receptor beta chain emerged from a study of cytomegalovirus exposure and HLA in healthy donors. With 60 Vbeta and 13 Jbeta primers, the PCR was carried out. Only in-frame clones appear in the TCRdb table, and some are missing; sequencing was by immunoSEQ multiplex PCR. The data show about 100,000 clones, roughly 77% seen once. This CDR3 contains 14 residues. With 6 bases removed from V and 1 base from J, the gap between germline ends came to 10 bases. Germline V CDR1 and CDR2: GTSNPN, SVGIG (reference sequence). This receptor was obtained from a man aged 25-45 years in good health and CMV-seronegative. The chain couples TRBV30 to TRBJ2-6; the D gene is possibly TRBD1 (6 bases). The sample consisted of PBMCs. The CDR3 DNA is TGTGCCTGCGAAGGGGGATCTGGGGCCAACGTCCTGACTTTC. This translates into CACEGGSGANVLTF.